These T cell receptor beta chains were read from a single sample in a study of shared clonotypes between healthy human individuals. Sequencing used immunoSEQ multiplex PCR; TCRdb keeps in-frame clones, though not all of them. The data hold a few million clones, with around 94% observed a single time. Sequenced material: naive CD4+ T cells sorted from blood. Receptors were obtained from a man aged 18 to 35 in good health. Both conserved end residues are part of each CDR3. D genes are given only for firm matches. Expanded clones get a size class; other rows say once, few or many, or leave the size out.

NA	TRBV21-1	NA	TRBJ2-5	TGTGCCAGCTCTACATCCAAAGGGGCGGGGAATCAAGAGACCCAGTACTTC	CASSTSKGAGNQETQYF
few	TRBV6-6	NA	TRBJ2-7	TGTGCCAGCAGTTACGAGGGGGCCTACGAGCAGTACTTC	CASSYEGAYEQYF
NA	TRBV9	NA	TRBJ2-5	TGTGCCAGCAGCGTAGAGGGTAGCCGGGTCGGGGAGACCCAGTACTTC	CASSVEGSRVGETQYF
NA	TRBV19	NA	TRBJ1-6	TGTGCCAGTAGTGACTCCCGTAATTCACCCCTCCACTTT	CASSDSRNSPLHF
once	TRBV7-2	TRBD1	TRBJ2-1	TGTGCCAGCAGCTTAGCGACAGGGGTCAATGAGCAGTTCTTC	CASSLATGVNEQFF
few	TRBV2	TRBD1	TRBJ1-1	TGTGCCAGCAGTAACAGGGGGATGAACACTGAAGCTTTCTTT	CASSNRGMNTEAFF
NA	TRBV11-2	NA	TRBJ2-7	TGTGCCAGCAGCCCAGCATACTACGAGCAGTACTTC	CASSPAYYEQYF
NA	TRBV5-4	TRBD2	TRBJ2-2	TGTGCCAGCAGCTTGGCGGGGACTAGCGGGGGGACCGGGGAGCTGTTTTTT	CASSLAGTSGGTGELFF
NA	TRBV7-9	TRBD2	TRBJ2-3	TGTGCCAGCAGCTTAGATGTCGGGAGGAGCACAGATACGCAGTATTTT	CASSLDVGRSTDTQYF
NA	TRBV5-4	NA	TRBJ2-3	TGTGCCAGCAGCCCCGGGGATCTCACAGATACGCAGTATTTT	CASSPGDLTDTQYF
once	TRBV19	NA	TRBJ2-3	TGTGCCAGTAGTACCCTGGGAGATACGCAGTATTTT	CASSTLGDTQYF
NA	TRBV27	NA	TRBJ1-1	TGTGCCAGCATCAAAAGCGACAGGACCCCCACTGAAGCTTTCTTT	CASIKSDRTPTEAFF
NA	TRBV5-1	NA	TRBJ2-3	TGCGCCAGCAGCCCTGGGACTTCTTCCGCAGATACGCAGTATTTT	CASSPGTSSADTQYF
NA	TRBV5-1	NA	TRBJ1-2	TGCGCCAGCAGCTTGGATTTTACAGGAGGGCCAAACAACACCTTC	CASSLDFTGGPNNTF
NA	TRBV5-6	NA	TRBJ2-5	TGTGCCAGCAGCTTGGGGAGCCATGGGGAGACCCAGTACTTC	CASSLGSHGETQYF
NA	TRBV7-9	NA	TRBJ1-1	TGTGCCAGCAGCTTATTGGGGGCGGCTGAAGCTTTCTTT	CASSLLGAAEAFF
NA	TRBV18	TRBD1	TRBJ2-5	TGTGCCAGCTCACCACCGAACAGGGGTGAAGAGACCCAGTACTTC	CASSPPNRGEETQYF
once	TRBV10-3	TRBD2	TRBJ2-1	TGTGCCATCAGTCGACTAGCGGACAATGAGCAGTTCTTC	CAISRLADNEQFF
NA	TRBV27	TRBD1	TRBJ1-6	TGTGCCAGCAGTCCCGGGACAGGCGGTATTTCACCCCTCCACTTT	CASSPGTGGISPLHF
NA	TRBV2	TRBD1	TRBJ1-4	TGTGCCAGCAGTGCCTGGCAGGGGGCCACTAATGAAAAACTGTTTTTT	CASSAWQGATNEKLFF
NA	TRBV30	NA	TRBJ1-4	TGTGCCTGGAGCCCAACCCGAGTTAGCGGAGCTAATGAAAAACTGTTTTTT	CAWSPTRVSGANEKLFF
NA	TRBV7-9	TRBD2	TRBJ2-2	TGTGCCAGCAGCGCCCGGCGGGCTAGCGGGCTGAACACCGGGGAGCTGTTTTTT	CASSARRASGLNTGELFF
NA	TRBV6-1	TRBD2	TRBJ2-3	TGTGCCAGCAGTGAGGGGGGGGCAGATACGCAGTATTTT	CASSEGGADTQYF
NA	TRBV27	TRBD1	TRBJ1-1	TGTGCCAGCAGTCCCCAGCGACAGGGACGCACTGAAGCTTTCTTT	CASSPQRQGRTEAFF
NA	TRBV18	NA	TRBJ2-2	TGTGCCAGCTCACCTAGCGAGCGCACCGGGGAGCTGTTTTTT	CASSPSERTGELFF
NA	TRBV7-2	NA	TRBJ1-5	TGTGCCAGCAGCTGGACCACCGATAATCAGCCCCAGCATTTT	CASSWTTDNQPQHF
NA	TRBV27	TRBD1	TRBJ1-6	TGTGCCAGCAGTTCCCTCGGACAGGGACAGAGCTCCTATAATTCACCCCTCCACTTT	CASSSLGQGQSSYNSPLHF
NA	TRBV10-3	TRBD1	TRBJ1-4	TGTGCCATCAGTGTCGGGGACAGGGCGGGGGTTAATGAAAAACTGTTTTTT	CAISVGDRAGVNEKLFF
few	TRBV19	NA	TRBJ1-6	TGTGCCAGTAGTAGCCCGGGACCGGGTAATTCACCCCTCCACTTT	CASSSPGPGNSPLHF
NA	TRBV2	TRBD1	TRBJ1-4	TGTGCCAGCCGAGCTACGGGACAGGGGAATGAAAAACTGTTTTTT	CASRATGQGNEKLFF
once	TRBV7-9	TRBD2	TRBJ2-7	TGTGCCAGCAGCCCCCGGACTAGCGTTCCCTACGAGCAGTACTTC	CASSPRTSVPYEQYF
NA	TRBV11-2	NA	TRBJ2-7	TGTGCCAGCAGCTTCGGGGATAGTAACGAGCAGTACTTC	CASSFGDSNEQYF
NA	TRBV10-1	TRBD2	TRBJ2-1	TGCGCCAGCAGTGAGTCGGCTAGCGGGGCCTACAATGAGCAGTTCTTC	CASSESASGAYNEQFF
NA	TRBV9	NA	TRBJ1-6	TGTGCCAGCAGCGAGGGCCCGGGGGGAGGAAATTCACCCCTCCACTTT	CASSEGPGGGNSPLHF
NA	TRBV7-9	NA	TRBJ2-5	TGTGCCAGCAGCTTGCCGGGGGCCCAAGAGACCCAGTACTTC	CASSLPGAQETQYF
NA	TRBV5-1	TRBD2	TRBJ2-7	TGCGCCAGCAGCTTCTCGTCTAAAGGACTAGACTACGAGCAGTACTTC	CASSFSSKGLDYEQYF
NA	TRBV7-6	NA	TRBJ1-4	TGTGCCAGCAGCTTAGTCGCGGGGATAAACGAAAAACTGTTTTTT	CASSLVAGINEKLFF
NA	TRBV6-1	NA	TRBJ2-5	TGTGCCAGCAGTGAATCAATCTTATCCGCGCCTCAAGAGACCCAGTACTTC	CASSESILSAPQETQYF
NA	TRBV19	TRBD2	TRBJ2-1	TGTGCCAGTAGTACAGTAGCGGGAAGCTCCTACAATGAGCAGTTCTTC	CASSTVAGSSYNEQFF
NA	TRBV15	NA	TRBJ2-3	TGTGCCACCAGCAGAGGGGGGCCAGATACGCAGTATTTT	CATSRGGPDTQYF
NA	TRBV7-9	TRBD1	TRBJ2-7	TGTGCCAGCAGCTTAGGGACAGGGGTTTCCTACGAGCAGTACTTC	CASSLGTGVSYEQYF
NA	TRBV7-2	NA	TRBJ1-3	TGTGCCAGCAGCCCAAGAAGGGGCGGAAACACCATATATTTT	CASSPRRGGNTIYF
NA	TRBV6-5	NA	TRBJ2-2	TGTGCCAGCAGAGGACGGCTCCTCACCGGGGAGCTGTTTTTT	CASRGRLLTGELFF
NA	TRBV30	TRBD1	TRBJ1-1	TGTGCCTGGAGGACAGGGGCGAGCACTGAAGCTTTCTTT	CAWRTGASTEAFF
NA	TRBV28	TRBD2	TRBJ2-7	TGTGCCAGCAGCCCGCCGGGACTAGCGGGGGAGCAGTACTTC	CASSPPGLAGEQYF
NA	TRBV5-4	TRBD1	TRBJ2-5	TGTGCCAGCAGCTTGGGACAGGGCCCTTTGGGGGAGACCCAGTACTTC	CASSLGQGPLGETQYF
NA	TRBV2	NA	TRBJ1-2	TGTGCCAGCAGCGAAATGTCCTATGGCTACACCTTC	CASSEMSYGYTF
NA	TRBV6-6	NA	TRBJ2-5	TGTGCCAGCATCCAGGGACACCAAGAGACCCAGTACTTC	CASIQGHQETQYF